What follows is one T cell receptor beta chain and its context. These data come from a study of identifying expanded T cells in peripheral blood. Produced via immunoSEQ multiplex PCR; TCRdb's table is partial and in-frame only. This table has some 99,000 clones, about 87% appearing once. The TCR was taken from a person between 18 and 75 years old in good health. Source material: blood.

The CDR3 bases are TGTGCCAGCAGCTTAAGCCTGAACACTGAAGCTTTCTTT. Protein product: CASSLSLNTEAFF. The rearrangement joins TRBV7-9 to TRBJ1-1; D not resolved. The germline CDR1 and CDR2 sequences are SEHNR and FQNEAQ (reference sequence). The V and J ends lost 2 bases and 0 bases respectively, with 4 bases between them. This CDR3 has 13 amino acids.